Following are 10 T cell receptor beta chains from one sample sequenced in a study of blood T cell repertoires in COVID-19. Only in-frame clones appear in the TCRdb table, and some are missing; sequencing was by immunoSEQ multiplex PCR. The sample lists approximately 150,000 clones, around nine tenths occurring once. Sequenced sample: peripheral blood. The receptors derive from a woman aged 60-75 years with acute or convalescent COVID-19.

The rearrangement uses TRBV29-1 and TRBJ1-1, with D perhaps matching TRBD1 (6 bases). V lost 5 bases to trimming and J lost 3 bases, with 13 bases between them. In germline, CDR1 is SQVTM, CDR2 ANQGSEA. This CDR3 spans 13 amino acids. CDR3 DNA: TGCAGCGTTCCAACCAGGGGAGACACTGAAGCTTTCTTT. Its protein is CSVPTRGDTEAFF.

This chain uses TRBV27 with TRBJ2-1, with a possible D match to TRBD2 (6 bases). This CDR3 spans 16 amino acids. V was clipped by 2 bases and J by 1 base, with 12 bases between them. Germline V gene data show CDR1 as MNHEY and CDR2 as SMNVEV (reference sequence). This CDR3 reads CASSLAGSGSYNEQFF. The CDR3 DNA is TGTGCCAGCAGTTTAGCGGGGTCGGGGTCCTACAATGAGCAGTTCTTC.

The rearrangement uses TRBV6-2 or TRBV6-3 and TRBJ2-3, with 16 nucleotides matching TRBD2. The length of the CDR3 is 17 residues. Per germline, CDR1 MNHEY and CDR2 SVGEGT. With 4 bases clipped from V and 4 bases from J, the junction kept 5 bases outside the gene matches. The CDR3 sequence is CASSLGLAGGLADTQYF. The CDR3 DNA reads TGTGCCAGCAGTTTGGGACTAGCGGGGGGGCTTGCAGATACGCAGTATTTT.

The J gene is TRBJ2-7, the V gene TRBV9, with TRBD2 matching 10 bases. Germline CDR1 SGDLS, CDR2 YYNGEE. The CDR3 length is 15 residues. Unmatched junction bases numbered 5, after V lost 0 bases and J lost 5 bases. CDR3 loop: CASSVGLAGVNEQYF. In DNA, the CDR3 is TGTGCCAGCAGCGTAGGGCTAGCGGGGGTTAACGAGCAGTACTTC.

The chain carries TRBV5-1 and TRBJ2-5; unclear D gene. The V and J ends lost 4 bases and 2 bases respectively, with 9 bases between them. The CDR3 consists of 13 residues. The germline CDR1 and CDR2 sequences are SGHRS and YFSETQ. CDR3 sequence reads: CASSVVQQETQYF. In DNA form, the CDR3 reads TGCGCCAGCAGCGTAGTACAGCAAGAGACCCAGTACTTC. Full variable domain (rest looked up from reference TRBV5-1 and TRBJ2-5): KAGVTQTPRYLIKTRGQQVTLSCSPISGHRSVSWYQQTPGQGLQFLFEYFSETQRNKGNFPGRFSGRQFSNSRSEMNVSTLELGDSALYLCASSVVQQETQYFGPGTRLLVL.

This chain joins TRBV28 and TRBJ1-5; D is unresolved. This CDR3 is built from 14 residues. The V and J ends lost 10 bases and 1 base respectively, with 14 bases between them. CDR1 and CDR2 from the germline V gene are MDHEN and SYDVKM. The CDR3 is CATTLRESNQPQHF. The CDR3 nucleotides are TGTGCCACCACCCTCCGGGAGAGCAATCAGCCCCAGCATTTT.

J is TRBJ2-5 and V is TRBV6-5; no clear D gene. CDR1 is MNHEY and CDR2 is SVGAGI in the germline V gene. The CDR3 covers 14 residues. The ends were cut back, 0 bases at V and 5 bases at J, with 10 bases in the middle. CDR3 bases: TGTGCCAGCAGTTACTCGAGGATTACGGAGACCCAGTACTTC. Its translation is CASSYSRITETQYF.

This chain links TRBV6-5 with TRBJ1-1; no clear D. The CDR3 runs to 14 residues. V was cut by 2 bases and J by 4 bases, with 11 bases left in between. Germline-derived CDR1 and CDR2 are MNHEY and SVGAGI. This CDR3 is CASSYGRWATEAFF. The CDR3 coding sequence is TGTGCCAGCAGTTACGGGAGGTGGGCCACTGAAGCTTTCTTT.

V usage is TRBV4-1 and J usage is TRBJ1-1; possibly TRBD1 for D (5 bases). The CDR3 extends over 15 amino acids. V lost 1 base and J lost 6, with 15 bases in between. The germline V gene encodes CDR1 MGHRA and CDR2 YSYEKL. Here the CDR3 DNA reads TGCGCCAGCAGCCAAGTAGGGGTGTCTAGTGCTGAAGCTTTCTTT. Encoded protein: CASSQVGVSSAEAFF.

V is TRBV5-1 and J is TRBJ2-1; TRBD2 matches 8 bases. With V trimmed by 6 bases and J by 5 bases, 7 bases remained unmatched. Germline CDR1 is SGHRS and CDR2 is YFSETQ. The CDR3 length is 14 residues. DNA of the CDR3: TGCGCCAGCAAACCGGCGGGGGGAAACAATGAGCAGTTCTTC. Translation: CASKPAGGNNEQFF.